A selection of T cell receptor beta chains follows, all from one sample in a study of control samples from healthy donors and cancer patients. Profiling relied on immunoSEQ multiplex PCR, and the TCRdb table lists in-frame clones only, not all of them. The data show more than 50,000 clones, with over 75% seen just once and approximately 5% held by the top ten. The specimen was blood. The source is a man in his forties in good health. CDR3s include the opening cysteine and the closing phenylalanine or tryptophan. The D gene is left open where the match is weak.

j_call v_call d_call cdr3_aa
TRBJ2-3 TRBV30 TRBD1 CAWRWYRDRGKSDTQYF
TRBJ2-7 TRBV5-1 TRBD1 CASSLATGLEVYEQYF
TRBJ1-2 TRBV5-1 NA CASSFGTYGYTF
TRBJ1-2 TRBV11-2 TRBD1 CASSQTGGGYTF
TRBJ1-1 TRBV5-1 NA CASSHRDPQGSTEAFF
TRBJ2-5 TRBV11-3 TRBD1 CASSPRTGEETQYF
TRBJ1-1 TRBV29-1 NA CSVERRADTEAFF
TRBJ1-4 TRBV28 TRBD1 CASSPRTGRNEKLFF
TRBJ2-1 TRBV7-3 TRBD2 CASSLAGGPYEQFF
TRBJ1-3 TRBV4-3 NA CASSQESSGNTIYF
TRBJ1-1 TRBV12-5 TRBD1 CASGSGQGAAKAFF
TRBJ2-7 TRBV30 NA CAWRSLGTQSSYEQYF
TRBJ1-2 TRBV6-6 TRBD1 CASSVTGDVGYGYTF
TRBJ2-3 TRBV6-5 TRBD1 CASSDRRADTQYF
TRBJ2-7 TRBV5-1 TRBD1 CASSRGTGGEQYF
TRBJ2-3 TRBV4-3 NA CASSLLSVGTQYF